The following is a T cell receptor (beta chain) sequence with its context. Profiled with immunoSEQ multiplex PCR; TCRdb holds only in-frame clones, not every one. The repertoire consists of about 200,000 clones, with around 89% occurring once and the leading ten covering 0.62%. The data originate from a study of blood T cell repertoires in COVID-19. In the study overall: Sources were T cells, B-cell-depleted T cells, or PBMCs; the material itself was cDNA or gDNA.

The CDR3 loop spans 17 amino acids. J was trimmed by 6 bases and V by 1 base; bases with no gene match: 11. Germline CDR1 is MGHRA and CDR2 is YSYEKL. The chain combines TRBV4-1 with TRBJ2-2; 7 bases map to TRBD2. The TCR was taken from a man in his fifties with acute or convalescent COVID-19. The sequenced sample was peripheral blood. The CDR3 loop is CASSQVTVREGSGELFF. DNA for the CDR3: TGCGCCAGCAGCCAAGTTACAGTAAGGGAGGGTTCCGGGGAGCTGTTTTTT.